These 10 T cell receptor beta chains originate from one sample sequenced in a study of cytotoxic CD8 clonotypes in ibrutinib-treated CLL. The data were produced by immunoSEQ multiplex PCR, yet TCRdb's version contains in-frame clones alone and is incomplete. Of 250,000 to 350,000 clones in the sample, 76% were seen once. Here the sequenced sample was PBMCs, taken at disease progression, from a patient treated with ibrutinib. The receptors derive from a human donor with chronic lymphocytic leukemia.

The chain's CDR3 is CASSVDPDYGYTF. The CDR3 DNA reads as TGTGCCAGCAGCGTAGATCCGGACTATGGCTACACCTTC. The chain uses TRBV9 and TRBJ1-2; D uncertain. The CDR3 is 13 amino acids. V lost 0 bases and J lost 3, with 6 bases in between. Germline assignment: CDR1 SGDLS and CDR2 YYNGEE. The full variable domain, rest sourced from reference TRBV9 and TRBJ1-2, is DSGVTQTPKHLITATGQRVTLRCSPRSGDLSVYWYQQSLDQGLQFLIQYYNGEERAKGNILERFSAQQFPDLHSELNLSSLELGDSALYFCASSVDPDYGYTFGSGTRLTVV.

V gene TRBV13 combines with J gene TRBJ2-4, with 7 bases aligning to TRBD1. Germline lookup yields CDR1 PRHDT and CDR2 FYEKMQ (reference sequence). Trimming removed 5 bases from V and 2 bases from J; junction bases left unmatched: 12. The CDR3 runs 17 residues. The CDR3 region is CASSTQPLTGTKNIQYF. The CDR3 nucleotides are TGTGCCAGCAGCACCCAACCGCTGACAGGGACCAAAAACATTCAGTACTTC.

The V and J genes are TRBV14 and TRBJ1-2; the match to TRBD1 covers 7 bases. Trimming at V came to 6 bases and at J to 3 bases, leaving 7 bases not matched to a gene. The germline V gene encodes CDR1 SGHDN and CDR2 FVKESK. The CDR3 loop spans 14 amino acids. The CDR3, as DNA: TGTGCCAGCAGACGAAACGGACAGGACTATGGCTACACCTTC. Translating it yields CASRRNGQDYGYTF.

In regard to this clone: Within the sample, other DNA sequences also encode this same CDR3. The chain carries TRBV5-1 and TRBJ2-7; 11 nucleotides align to TRBD2. CDR1 and CDR2 from the germline V gene are SGHRS and YFSETQ. V dropped 0 bases and J dropped 2; count of bases not matched to a gene: 1. There are 15 residues in the CDR3. For the CDR3, the DNA is TGCGCCAGCAGCTTGGTAGCGGGGGGGCCCTACGAGCAGTACTTC. This translates into CASSLVAGGPYEQYF.

With regard to this clone: Additional DNA sequences in this sample encode the identical CDR3. The V call is TRBV18, the J call TRBJ2-7; D remains unclear. Germline CDR1 reads KGHSH; CDR2 reads LQKENI. V lost 6 bases to trimming and J lost 4 bases, with 7 bases between them. This CDR3 has 11 amino acids. The CDR3 loop reads CASSLDYEQYF. In DNA form, the CDR3 reads TGTGCCAGCTCCTTGGATTACGAGCAGTACTTC.

The chain joins TRBV19 to TRBJ1-1, with D maybe TRBD1 (5 bases). Germline values: CDR1 LNHDA, CDR2 SQIVND (reference sequence). V was shortened by 5 bases and J by 7 bases, with 17 bases between the two germline ends. CDR3 length equals 14 residues. CDR3 in amino acids: CASSGGRVVDEAFF. In DNA form, the CDR3 reads TGTGCCAGTAGTGGGGGACGGGTTGTGGATGAAGCTTTCTTT.

The V call is TRBV4-2, the J call TRBJ2-7; the D is unclear. The CDR3 totals 15 residues. Germline CDR1 reads LGHNA; CDR2 reads YNFKEQ. V gave up 3 bases and J gave up 4 bases, with 16 bases separating them. CDR3 sequence (DNA): TGTGCCAGCAGCCAGGCCCAGAAAGACGGATACGAGCAGTACTTC. Its translation is CASSQAQKDGYEQYF.

The gene calls are TRBV5-1 and TRBJ1-3, with a tentative D call TRBD1 (6 bases). V was shortened by 4 bases and J by 1 base, with 9 bases between the two germline ends. Germline V gives CDR1 SGHRS, CDR2 YFSETQ. The CDR3 consists of 14 residues. The CDR3 coding sequence is TGCGCCAGCAGCCCCGACAGGTCTGGAAACACCATATATTTT. Its translation: CASSPDRSGNTIYF. Together with reference TRBV5-1 and TRBJ1-3, the CDR3 gives the full variable domain: KAGVTQTPRYLIKTRGQQVTLSCSPISGHRSVSWYQQTPGQGLQFLFEYFSETQRNKGNFPGRFSGRQFSNSRSEMNVSTLELGDSALYLCASSPDRSGNTIYFGEGSWLTVV.

This clone has a handful of counts. CDR3 coding DNA: TGTGCCAGCAGCCCAACCTCCTACGAGCAGTACTTC. Protein product: CASSPTSYEQYF. The chain combines TRBV7-6 with TRBJ2-7; no firm D call. The germline V gene has CDR1 SGHVS and CDR2 FNYEAQ. The CDR3 runs 12 residues. The V and J ends lost 5 bases and 0 bases respectively, with 5 bases between them.

This clone was seen a few times. The chain joins TRBV7-8 to TRBJ2-7, with a weak D call TRBD1 (5 bases). Germline CDR1 and CDR2: SGHVS and FQNEAQ. The CDR3 contains 12 residues. V gave up 1 base and J gave up 6 bases, with 7 bases separating them. CDR3 residues: CASSLVGVEQYF. CDR3 DNA: TGTGCCAGCAGCTTAGTAGGGGTCGAGCAGTACTTC.